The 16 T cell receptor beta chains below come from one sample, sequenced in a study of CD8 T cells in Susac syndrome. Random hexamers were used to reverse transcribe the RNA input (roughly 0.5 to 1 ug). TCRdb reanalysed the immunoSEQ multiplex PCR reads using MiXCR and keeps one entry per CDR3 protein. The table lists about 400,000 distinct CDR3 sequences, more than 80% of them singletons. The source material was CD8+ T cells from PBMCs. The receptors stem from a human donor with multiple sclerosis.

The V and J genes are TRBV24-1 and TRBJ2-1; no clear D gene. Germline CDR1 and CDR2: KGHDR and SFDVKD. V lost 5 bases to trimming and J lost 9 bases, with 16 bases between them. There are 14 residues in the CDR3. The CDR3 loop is CATSGGTGLAEQFF. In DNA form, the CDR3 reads TGTGCCACCAGTGGAGGAACTGGGTTGGCTGAGCAGTTCTTC.

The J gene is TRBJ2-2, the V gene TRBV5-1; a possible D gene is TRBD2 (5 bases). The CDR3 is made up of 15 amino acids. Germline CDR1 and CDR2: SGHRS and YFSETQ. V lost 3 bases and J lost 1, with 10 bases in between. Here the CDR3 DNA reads TGCGCCAGCAGCTATAGGACTGTGAACACCGGGGAGCTGTTTTTT. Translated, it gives CASSYRTVNTGELFF.

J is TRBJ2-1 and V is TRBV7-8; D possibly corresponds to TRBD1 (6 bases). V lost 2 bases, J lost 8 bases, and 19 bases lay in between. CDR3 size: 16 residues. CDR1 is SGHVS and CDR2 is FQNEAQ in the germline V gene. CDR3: CASSLKGDRPGDEQFF. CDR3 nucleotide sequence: TGTGCCAGCAGCTTAAAAGGGGACCGGCCAGGGGATGAGCAGTTCTTC.

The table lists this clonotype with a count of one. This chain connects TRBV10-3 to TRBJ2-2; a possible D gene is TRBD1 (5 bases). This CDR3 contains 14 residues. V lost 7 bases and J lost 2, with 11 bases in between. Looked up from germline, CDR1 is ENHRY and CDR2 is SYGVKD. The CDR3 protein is CAINPTENTGELFF. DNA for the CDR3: TGTGCCATCAACCCGACAGAAAACACCGGGGAGCTGTTTTTT.

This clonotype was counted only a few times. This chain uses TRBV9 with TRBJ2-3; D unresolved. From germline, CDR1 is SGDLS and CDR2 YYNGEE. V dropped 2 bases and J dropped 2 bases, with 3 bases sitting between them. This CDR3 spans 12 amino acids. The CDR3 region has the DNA TGTGCCAGCAGCGTGGACACAGATACGCAGTATTTT. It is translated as CASSVDTDTQYF. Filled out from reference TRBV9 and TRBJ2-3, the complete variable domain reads DSGVTQTPKHLITATGQRVTLRCSPRSGDLSVYWYQQSLDQGLQFLIQYYNGEERAKGNILERFSAQQFPDLHSELNLSSLELGDSALYFCASSVDTDTQYFGPGTRLTVL.

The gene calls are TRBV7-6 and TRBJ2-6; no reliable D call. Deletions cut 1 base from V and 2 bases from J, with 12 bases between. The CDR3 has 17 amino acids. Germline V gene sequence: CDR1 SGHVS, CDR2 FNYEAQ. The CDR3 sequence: CASSLGPSLTGANVLTF. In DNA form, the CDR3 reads TGTGCCAGCAGCTTAGGGCCATCGCTGACTGGGGCCAACGTCCTGACTTTC.

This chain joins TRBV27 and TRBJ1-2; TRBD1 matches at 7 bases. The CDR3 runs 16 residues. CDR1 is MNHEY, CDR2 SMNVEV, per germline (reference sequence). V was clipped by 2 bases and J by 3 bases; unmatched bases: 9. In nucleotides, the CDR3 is TGTGCCAGCAGTTTAGCAGGGGGGCCTAACGACTATGGCTACACCTTC. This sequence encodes CASSLAGGPNDYGYTF.

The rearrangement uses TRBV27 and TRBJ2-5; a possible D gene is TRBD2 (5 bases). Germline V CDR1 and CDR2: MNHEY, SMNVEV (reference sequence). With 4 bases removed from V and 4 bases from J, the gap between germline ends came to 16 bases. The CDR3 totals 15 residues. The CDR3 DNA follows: TGTGCCAGCAGTTCCTGGACGGAGGCGGGAGAGACCCAGTACTTC. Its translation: CASSSWTEAGETQYF.

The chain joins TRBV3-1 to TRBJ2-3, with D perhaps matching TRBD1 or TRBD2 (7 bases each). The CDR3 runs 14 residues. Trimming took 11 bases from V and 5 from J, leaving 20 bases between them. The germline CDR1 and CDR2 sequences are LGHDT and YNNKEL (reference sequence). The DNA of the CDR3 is TGTGCCGTGGCGGGGAGGGGGCCCTTAGATACGCAGTATTTT. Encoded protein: CAVAGRGPLDTQYF.

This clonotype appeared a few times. CDR3 residues: CASRRQGNTEAFF. The DNA of the CDR3 is TGTGCCAGTAGGAGACAGGGCAACACTGAAGCTTTCTTT. The chain combines TRBV19 with TRBJ1-1; 7 bases agree with TRBD1. V was pared by 6 bases and J by 2 bases, with 3 bases of the junction left unmatched. The CDR3 has 13 amino acids. CDR1 is LNHDA, CDR2 SQIVND, per germline (reference sequence).

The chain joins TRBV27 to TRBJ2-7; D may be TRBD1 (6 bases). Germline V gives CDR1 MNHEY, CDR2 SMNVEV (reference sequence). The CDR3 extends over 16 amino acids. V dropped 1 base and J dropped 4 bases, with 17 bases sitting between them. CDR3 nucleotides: TGTGCCAGCAGTTTATTGGTTCCGGCAGGGGCATACGAGCAGTACTTC. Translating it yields CASSLLVPAGAYEQYF.

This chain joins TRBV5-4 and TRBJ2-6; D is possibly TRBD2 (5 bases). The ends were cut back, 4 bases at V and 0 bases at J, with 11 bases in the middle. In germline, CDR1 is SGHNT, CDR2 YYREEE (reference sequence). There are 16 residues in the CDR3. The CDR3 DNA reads TGTGCCAGCAGCAGCGGCGGGTACTCTGGGGCCAACGTCCTGACTTTC. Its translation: CASSSGGYSGANVLTF.

The CDR3 coding sequence is TGTGCCAGCAGTTTTCCGGACACTGAAGCTTTCTTT. This translates into CASSFPDTEAFF. V and J are TRBV12-3 or TRBV12-4 and TRBJ1-1; no reliable D call. Trimming stripped 3 bases from V and 3 bases from J, with 5 bases between. This CDR3 has 12 residues.

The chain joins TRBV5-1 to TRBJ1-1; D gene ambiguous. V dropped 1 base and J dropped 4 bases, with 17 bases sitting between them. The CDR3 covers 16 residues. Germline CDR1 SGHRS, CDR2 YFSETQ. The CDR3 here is CASSLPPSPKGTEAFF. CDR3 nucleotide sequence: TGCGCCAGCAGCTTGCCCCCATCACCCAAGGGCACTGAAGCTTTCTTT.

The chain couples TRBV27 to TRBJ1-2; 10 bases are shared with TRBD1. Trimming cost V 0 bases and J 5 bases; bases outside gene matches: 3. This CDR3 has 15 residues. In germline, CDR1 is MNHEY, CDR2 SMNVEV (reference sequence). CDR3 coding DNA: TGTGCCAGCAGTTTATCGGGGACAGGGGAATATGGCTACACCTTC. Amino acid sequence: CASSLSGTGEYGYTF.

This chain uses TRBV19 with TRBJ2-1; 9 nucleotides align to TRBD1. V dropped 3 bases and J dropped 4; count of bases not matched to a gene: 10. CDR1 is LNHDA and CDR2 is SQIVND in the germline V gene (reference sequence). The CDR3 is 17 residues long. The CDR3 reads CASSIRTGELRYNEQFF. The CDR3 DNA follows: TGTGCCAGTAGTATCCGGACAGGGGAGCTTAGGTACAATGAGCAGTTCTTC.